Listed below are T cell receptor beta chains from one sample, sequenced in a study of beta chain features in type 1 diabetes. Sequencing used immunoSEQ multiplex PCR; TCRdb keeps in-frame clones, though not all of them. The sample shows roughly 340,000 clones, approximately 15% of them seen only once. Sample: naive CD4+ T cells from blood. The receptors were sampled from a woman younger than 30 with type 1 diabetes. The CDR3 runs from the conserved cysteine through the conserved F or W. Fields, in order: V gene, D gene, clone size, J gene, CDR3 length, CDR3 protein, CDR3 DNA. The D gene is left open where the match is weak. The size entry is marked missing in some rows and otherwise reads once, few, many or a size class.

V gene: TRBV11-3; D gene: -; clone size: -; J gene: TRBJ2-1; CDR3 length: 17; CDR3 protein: CASSPQRGTTAYNEQFF; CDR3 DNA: TGTGCCAGCAGCCCACAAAGGGGGACCACTGCCTACAATGAGCAGTTCTTC
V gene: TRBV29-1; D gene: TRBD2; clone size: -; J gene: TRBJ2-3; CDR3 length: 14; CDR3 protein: CSVGTSGGTDTQYF; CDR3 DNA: TGCAGCGTTGGGACTAGCGGGGGCACAGATACGCAGTATTTT
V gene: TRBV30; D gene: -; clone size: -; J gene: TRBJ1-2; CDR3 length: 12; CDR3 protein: CAWTSGDYGYTF; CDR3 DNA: TGTGCCTGGACGAGCGGGGACTATGGCTACACCTTC
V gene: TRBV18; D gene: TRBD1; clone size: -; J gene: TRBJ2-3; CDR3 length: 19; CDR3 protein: CASSPRISTGTGPTDTQYF; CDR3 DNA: TGTGCCAGCTCACCCCGAATATCGACCGGGACAGGCCCCACAGATACGCAGTATTTT
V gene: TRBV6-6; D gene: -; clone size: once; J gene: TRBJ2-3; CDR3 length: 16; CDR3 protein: CASRRDAGPSTDTQYF; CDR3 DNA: TGTGCCAGCAGACGAGACGCGGGGCCTAGCACAGATACGCAGTATTTT
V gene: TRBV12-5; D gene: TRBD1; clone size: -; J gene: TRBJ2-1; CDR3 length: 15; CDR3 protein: CASGSGQGSNNEQFF; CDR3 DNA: TGTGCTAGTGGTTCAGGACAGGGAAGCAACAATGAGCAGTTCTTC
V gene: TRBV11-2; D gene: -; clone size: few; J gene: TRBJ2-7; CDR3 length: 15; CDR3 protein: CASRLLRDSSAKQYF; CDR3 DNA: TGTGCCAGCAGGCTACTTCGGGACTCGAGTGCGAAGCAGTACTTC
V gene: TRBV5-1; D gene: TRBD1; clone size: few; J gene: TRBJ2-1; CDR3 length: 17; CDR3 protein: CASSLGSGTGSYNEQFF; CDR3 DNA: TGCGCCAGCAGCTTGGGTAGTGGGACAGGGTCCTACAATGAGCAGTTCTTC
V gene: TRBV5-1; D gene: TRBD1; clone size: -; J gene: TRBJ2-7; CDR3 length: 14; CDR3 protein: CASSLGQGRNEQYF; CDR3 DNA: TGCGCCAGCAGCTTGGGACAGGGGAGGAACGAGCAGTACTTC
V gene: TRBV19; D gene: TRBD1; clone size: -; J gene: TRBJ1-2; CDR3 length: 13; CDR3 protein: CASTLDRVRGYTF; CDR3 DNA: TGTGCCAGTACCCTAGACAGGGTAAGGGGCTACACCTTC
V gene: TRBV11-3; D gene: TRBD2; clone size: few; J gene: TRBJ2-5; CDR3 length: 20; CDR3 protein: CASSFPWTSGRDSLQETQYF; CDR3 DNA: TGTGCCAGCAGCTTTCCCTGGACTAGCGGGAGGGATTCTCTCCAAGAGACCCAGTACTTC
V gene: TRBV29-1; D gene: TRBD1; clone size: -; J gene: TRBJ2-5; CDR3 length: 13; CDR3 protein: CSVLTGVEETQYF; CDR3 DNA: TGCAGCGTTCTGACAGGGGTGGAGGAGACCCAGTACTTC
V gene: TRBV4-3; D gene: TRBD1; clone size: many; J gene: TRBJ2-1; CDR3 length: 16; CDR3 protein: CASSQAQQTGFHEQFF; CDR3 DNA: TGCGCCAGCAGCCAGGCCCAGCAGACAGGGTTCCATGAGCAGTTCTTC
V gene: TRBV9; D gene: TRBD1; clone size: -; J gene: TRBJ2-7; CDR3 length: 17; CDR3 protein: CASSVGHTLDRSGEQYF; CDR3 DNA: TGTGCCAGCAGCGTGGGGCATACCCTGGACAGGTCGGGCGAGCAGTACTTC
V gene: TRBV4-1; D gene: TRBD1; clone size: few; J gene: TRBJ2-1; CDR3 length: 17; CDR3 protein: CASSQDVRDRPYNEQFF; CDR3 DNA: TGCGCCAGCAGCCAAGATGTAAGGGACAGGCCCTACAATGAGCAGTTCTTC
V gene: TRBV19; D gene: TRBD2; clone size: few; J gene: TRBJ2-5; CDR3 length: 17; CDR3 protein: CASSTDSGRALGETQYF; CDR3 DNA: TGTGCCAGTAGTACGGATAGCGGGAGGGCCTTAGGAGAGACCCAGTACTTC
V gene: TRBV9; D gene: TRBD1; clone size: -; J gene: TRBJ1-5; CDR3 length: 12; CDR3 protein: CASGQGGQPQHF; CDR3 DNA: TGTGCCAGCGGACAGGGGGGACAGCCCCAGCATTTT
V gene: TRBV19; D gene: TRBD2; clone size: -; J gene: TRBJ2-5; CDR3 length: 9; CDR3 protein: CARSREGYF; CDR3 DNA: TGTGCCAGATCCCGGGAGGGGTACTTC
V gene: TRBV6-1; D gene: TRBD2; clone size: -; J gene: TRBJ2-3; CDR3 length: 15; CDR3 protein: CASSKISGSGDTQYF; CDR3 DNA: TGTGCCAGCAGTAAGATTAGCGGGAGTGGAGATACGCAGTATTTT
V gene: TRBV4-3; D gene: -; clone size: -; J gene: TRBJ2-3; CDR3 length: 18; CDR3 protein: CASSQESPSALPADTQYF; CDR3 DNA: TGCGCCAGCAGCCAAGAATCCCCCAGTGCCCTCCCTGCAGATACGCAGTATTTT
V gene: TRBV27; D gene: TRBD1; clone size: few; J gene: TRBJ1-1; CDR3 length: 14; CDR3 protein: CASRRQGGNTEAFF; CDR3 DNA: TGTGCCAGCAGACGACAGGGGGGTAACACTGAAGCTTTCTTT
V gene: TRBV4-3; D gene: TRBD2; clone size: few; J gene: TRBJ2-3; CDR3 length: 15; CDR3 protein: CASSQDLAGGPTQYF; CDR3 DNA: TGCGCCAGCAGCCAAGATCTGGCGGGAGGGCCTACGCAGTATTTT
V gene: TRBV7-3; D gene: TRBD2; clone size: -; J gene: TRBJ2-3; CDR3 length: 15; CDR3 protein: CASSLSASGADTQYF; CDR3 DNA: TGTGCCAGCAGCTTATCGGCTAGCGGCGCAGATACGCAGTATTTT
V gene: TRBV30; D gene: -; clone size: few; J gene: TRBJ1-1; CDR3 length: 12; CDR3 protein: CAWRGSGTEAFF; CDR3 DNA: TGTGCCTGGAGAGGGTCGGGAACTGAAGCTTTCTTT
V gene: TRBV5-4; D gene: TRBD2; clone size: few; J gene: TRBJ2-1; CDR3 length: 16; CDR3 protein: CASSFGPAGAHNEQFF; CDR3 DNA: TGTGCCAGCAGCTTTGGTCCAGCGGGGGCTCACAATGAGCAGTTCTTC
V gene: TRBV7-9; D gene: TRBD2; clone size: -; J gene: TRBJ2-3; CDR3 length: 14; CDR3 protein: CASSIAGGPDTQYF; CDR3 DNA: TGTGCCAGCAGCATAGCGGGAGGGCCAGATACGCAGTATTTT
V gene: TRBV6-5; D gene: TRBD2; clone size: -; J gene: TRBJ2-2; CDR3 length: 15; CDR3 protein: CASSRSGRGTGELFF; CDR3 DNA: TGTGCCAGCAGTCGTAGCGGGAGGGGCACCGGGGAGCTGTTTTTT
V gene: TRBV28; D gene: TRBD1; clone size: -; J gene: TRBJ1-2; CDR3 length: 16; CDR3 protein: CASSSTGQGRHYGYTF; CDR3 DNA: TGTGCCAGCAGCTCAACGGGACAGGGTAGGCACTATGGCTACACCTTC
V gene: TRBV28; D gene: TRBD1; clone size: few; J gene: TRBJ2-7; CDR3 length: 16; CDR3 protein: CASSQTDRRSSYEQYF; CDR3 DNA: TGTGCCAGCAGTCAAACGGACAGGAGGAGCTCCTACGAGCAGTACTTC
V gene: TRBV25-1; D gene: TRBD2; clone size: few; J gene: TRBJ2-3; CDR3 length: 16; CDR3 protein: CASTASGTSRTDTQYF; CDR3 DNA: TGTGCCAGCACCGCCTCCGGGACTAGTAGGACAGATACGCAGTATTTT
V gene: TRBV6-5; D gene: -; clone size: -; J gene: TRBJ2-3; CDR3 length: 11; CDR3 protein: CASSSTDTQYF; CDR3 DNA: TGTGCCAGCTCGAGCACAGATACGCAGTATTTT
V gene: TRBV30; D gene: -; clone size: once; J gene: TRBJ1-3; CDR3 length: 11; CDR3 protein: CGQGSGNTIYF; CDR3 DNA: TGTGGTCAGGGATCAGGAAACACCATATATTTT
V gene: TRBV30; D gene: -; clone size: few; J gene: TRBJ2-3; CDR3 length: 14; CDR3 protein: CAWSVLERRDTQYF; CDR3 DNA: TGTGCCTGGAGTGTACTTGAAAGGCGGGATACGCAGTATTTT
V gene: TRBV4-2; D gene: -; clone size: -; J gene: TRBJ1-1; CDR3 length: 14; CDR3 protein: CASSQVERTGKAFF; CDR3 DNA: TGTGCCAGCAGCCAAGTTGAAAGAACAGGGAAAGCTTTCTTT
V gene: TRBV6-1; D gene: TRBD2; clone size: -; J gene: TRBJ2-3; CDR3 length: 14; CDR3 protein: CASTGGRATDTQYF; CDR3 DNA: TGTGCCAGCACCGGCGGGAGGGCCACAGATACGCAGTATTTT
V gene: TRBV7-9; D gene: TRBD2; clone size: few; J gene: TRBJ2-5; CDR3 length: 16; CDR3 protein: CASSKTGLAGVETQYF; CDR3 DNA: TGTGCCAGCAGCAAAACGGGACTAGCGGGAGTGGAGACCCAGTACTTC
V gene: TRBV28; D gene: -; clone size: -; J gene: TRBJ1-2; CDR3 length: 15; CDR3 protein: CASSSPRGVGYGYTF; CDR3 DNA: TGTGCCAGCAGCTCGCCCAGGGGTGTCGGCTATGGCTACACCTTC
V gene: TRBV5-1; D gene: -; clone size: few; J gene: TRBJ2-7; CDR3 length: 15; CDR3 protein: CASSLEAGLSYEQYF; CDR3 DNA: TGCGCCAGCAGCTTGGAGGCAGGACTCTCCTACGAGCAGTACTTC
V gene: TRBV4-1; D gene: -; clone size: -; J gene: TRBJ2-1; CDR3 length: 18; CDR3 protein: CASSQDLSAGSSYNEQFF; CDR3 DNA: TGCGCCAGCAGCCAAGATCTTAGCGCGGGAAGCTCCTACAATGAGCAGTTCTTC